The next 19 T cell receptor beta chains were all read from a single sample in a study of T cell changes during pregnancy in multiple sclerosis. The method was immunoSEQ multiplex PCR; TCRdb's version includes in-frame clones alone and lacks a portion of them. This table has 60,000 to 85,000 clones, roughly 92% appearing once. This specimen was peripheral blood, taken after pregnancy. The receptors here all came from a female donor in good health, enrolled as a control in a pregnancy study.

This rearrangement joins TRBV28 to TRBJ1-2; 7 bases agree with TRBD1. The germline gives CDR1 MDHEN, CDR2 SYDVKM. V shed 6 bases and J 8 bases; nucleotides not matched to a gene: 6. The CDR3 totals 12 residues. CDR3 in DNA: TGTGCCAGCAGAAAAGACAGGGCCGGCTACACCTTC. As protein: CASRKDRAGYTF.

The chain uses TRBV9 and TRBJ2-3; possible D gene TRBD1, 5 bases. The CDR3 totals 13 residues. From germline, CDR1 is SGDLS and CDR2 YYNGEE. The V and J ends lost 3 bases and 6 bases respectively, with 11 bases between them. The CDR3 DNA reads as TGTGCCAGCAGCGAAGGGGTTCGGGATACGCAGTATTTT. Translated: CASSEGVRDTQYF.

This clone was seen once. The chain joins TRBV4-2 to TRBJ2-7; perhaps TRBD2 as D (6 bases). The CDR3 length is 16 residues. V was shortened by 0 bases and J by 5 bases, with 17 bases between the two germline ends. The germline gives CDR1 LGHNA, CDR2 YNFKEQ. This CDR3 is CASSQEGQGGSNEQYF. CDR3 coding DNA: TGTGCCAGCAGCCAAGAGGGGCAGGGAGGCTCGAACGAGCAGTACTTC.

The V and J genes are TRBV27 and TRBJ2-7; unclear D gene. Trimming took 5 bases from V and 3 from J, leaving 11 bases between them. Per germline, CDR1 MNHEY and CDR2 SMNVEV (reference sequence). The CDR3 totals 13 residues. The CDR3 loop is CASSRVRHYEQYF. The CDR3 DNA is TGTGCCAGCAGTCGAGTCCGCCACTACGAGCAGTACTTC.

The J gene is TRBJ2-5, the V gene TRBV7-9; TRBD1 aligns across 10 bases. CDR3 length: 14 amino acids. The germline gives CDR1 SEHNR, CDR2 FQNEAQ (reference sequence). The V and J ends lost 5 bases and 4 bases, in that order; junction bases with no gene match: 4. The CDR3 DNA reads TGTGCCAGCAGCCACGACAGGGGGCGAGAGACCCAGTACTTC. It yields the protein CASSHDRGRETQYF.

For the CDR3, the DNA is TGTGCCAGCTCACCAGGGGGGGCATTTGGATCCTACAATGAGCAGTTCTTC. Protein product: CASSPGGAFGSYNEQFF. The chain joins TRBV18 to TRBJ2-1; possible D gene TRBD2, 7 bases. The CDR3 consists of 17 residues. V was cut by 2 bases and J by 1 base, with 15 bases left in between. Germline V lookup: CDR1 KGHSH, CDR2 LQKENI.

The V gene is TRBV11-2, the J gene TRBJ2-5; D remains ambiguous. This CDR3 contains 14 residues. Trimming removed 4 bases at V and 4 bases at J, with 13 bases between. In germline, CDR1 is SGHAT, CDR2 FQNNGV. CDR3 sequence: CASSSTVSRETQYF. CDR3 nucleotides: TGTGCCAGCAGCTCCACCGTTAGCCGAGAGACCCAGTACTTC.

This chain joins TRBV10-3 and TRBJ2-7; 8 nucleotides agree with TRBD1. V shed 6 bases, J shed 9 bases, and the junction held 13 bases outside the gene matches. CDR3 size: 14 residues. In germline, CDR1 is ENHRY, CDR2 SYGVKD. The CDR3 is CAIREPGQEMGQYF. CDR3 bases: TGTGCCATCAGGGAGCCGGGACAGGAAATGGGGCAGTACTTC.

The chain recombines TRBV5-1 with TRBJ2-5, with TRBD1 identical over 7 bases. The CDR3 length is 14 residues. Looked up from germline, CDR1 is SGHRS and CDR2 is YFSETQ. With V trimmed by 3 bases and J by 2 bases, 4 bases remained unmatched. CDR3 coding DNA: TGCGCCAGCAGCTACGGGACAGTTCAAGAGACCCAGTACTTC. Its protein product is CASSYGTVQETQYF.

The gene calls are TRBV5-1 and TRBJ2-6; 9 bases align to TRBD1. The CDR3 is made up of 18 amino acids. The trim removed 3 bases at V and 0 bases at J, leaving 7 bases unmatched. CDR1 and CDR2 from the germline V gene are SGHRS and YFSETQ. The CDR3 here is CASSSLGTGFSGANVLTF. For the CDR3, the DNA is TGCGCCAGCAGCTCTTTGGGGACAGGGTTCTCTGGGGCCAACGTCCTGACTTTC.

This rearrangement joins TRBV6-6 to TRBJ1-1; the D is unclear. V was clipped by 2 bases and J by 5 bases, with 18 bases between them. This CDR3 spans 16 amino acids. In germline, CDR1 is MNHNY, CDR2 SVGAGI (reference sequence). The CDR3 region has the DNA TGTGCCAGCAGTTACGGCGAGGGTTTTGTAGGAACTGAAGCTTTCTTT. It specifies CASSYGEGFVGTEAFF.

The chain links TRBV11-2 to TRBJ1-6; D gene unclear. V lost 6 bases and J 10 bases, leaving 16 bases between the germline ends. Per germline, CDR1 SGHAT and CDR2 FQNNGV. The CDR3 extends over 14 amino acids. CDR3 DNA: TGTGCCAGCAGTTGGAGGGAGGGTCTCTCACCCCTCCACTTT. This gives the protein CASSWREGLSPLHF. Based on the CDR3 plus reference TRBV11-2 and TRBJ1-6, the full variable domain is EAGVAQSPRYKIIEKRQSVAFWCNPISGHATLYWYQQILGQGPKLLIQFQNNGVVDDSQLPKDRFSAERLKGVDSTLKIQPAKLEDSAVYLCASSWREGLSPLHFGNGTRLTVT.

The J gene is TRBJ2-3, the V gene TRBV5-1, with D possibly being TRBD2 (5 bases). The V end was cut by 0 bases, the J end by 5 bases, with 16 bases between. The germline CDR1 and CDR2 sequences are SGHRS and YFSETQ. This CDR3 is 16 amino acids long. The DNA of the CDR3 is TGCGCCAGCAGCTTGGGACTAACCCGGTTGGTAGATACGCAGTATTTT. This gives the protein CASSLGLTRLVDTQYF.

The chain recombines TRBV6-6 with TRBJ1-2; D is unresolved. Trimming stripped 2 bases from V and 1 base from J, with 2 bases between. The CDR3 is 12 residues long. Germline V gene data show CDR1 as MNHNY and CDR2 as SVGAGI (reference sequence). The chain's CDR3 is CASSYHNYGYTF. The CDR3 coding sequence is TGTGCCAGCAGTTACCATAACTATGGCTACACCTTC.

CDR3 DNA: TGCGCCAGCAGTCAACTTCCGTACGGGACTGCTTTTTCTGGCTACACCTTC. It is translated as CASSQLPYGTAFSGYTF. The chain is built from TRBV23-1 and TRBJ1-2, with TRBD1 as a possible D gene (5 bases). TRBV23-1 counts as an open reading frame of uncertain function. Trimming removed 2 bases from V and 7 bases from J, with 23 bases in between. The CDR3 extends over 17 amino acids.

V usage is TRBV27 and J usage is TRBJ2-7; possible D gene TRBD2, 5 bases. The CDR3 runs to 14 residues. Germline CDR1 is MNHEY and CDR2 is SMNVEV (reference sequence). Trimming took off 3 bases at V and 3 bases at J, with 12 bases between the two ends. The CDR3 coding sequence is TGTGCCAGCAGTTTGGGTACGGGAATCTACGAGCAGTACTTC. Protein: CASSLGTGIYEQYF.

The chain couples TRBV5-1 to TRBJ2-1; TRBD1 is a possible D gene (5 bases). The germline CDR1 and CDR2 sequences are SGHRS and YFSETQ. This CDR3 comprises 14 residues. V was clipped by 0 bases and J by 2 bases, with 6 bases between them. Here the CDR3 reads CASSLGGPYNEQFF. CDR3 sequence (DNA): TGCGCCAGCAGCTTGGGGGGCCCCTACAATGAGCAGTTCTTC.

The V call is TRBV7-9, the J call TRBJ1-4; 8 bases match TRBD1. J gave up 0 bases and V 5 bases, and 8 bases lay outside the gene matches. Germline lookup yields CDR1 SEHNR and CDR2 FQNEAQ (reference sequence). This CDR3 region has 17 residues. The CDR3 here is CASSPSADRATNEKLFF. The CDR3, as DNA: TGTGCCAGCAGCCCATCTGCGGACAGGGCAACTAATGAAAAACTGTTTTTT.

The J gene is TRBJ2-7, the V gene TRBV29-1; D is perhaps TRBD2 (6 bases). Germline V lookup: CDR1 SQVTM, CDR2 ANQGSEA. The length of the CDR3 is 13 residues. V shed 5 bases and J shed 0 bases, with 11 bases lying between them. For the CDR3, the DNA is TGCAGCGTTCGGTGGCGGGACTCCTACGAGCAGTACTTC. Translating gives CSVRWRDSYEQYF.